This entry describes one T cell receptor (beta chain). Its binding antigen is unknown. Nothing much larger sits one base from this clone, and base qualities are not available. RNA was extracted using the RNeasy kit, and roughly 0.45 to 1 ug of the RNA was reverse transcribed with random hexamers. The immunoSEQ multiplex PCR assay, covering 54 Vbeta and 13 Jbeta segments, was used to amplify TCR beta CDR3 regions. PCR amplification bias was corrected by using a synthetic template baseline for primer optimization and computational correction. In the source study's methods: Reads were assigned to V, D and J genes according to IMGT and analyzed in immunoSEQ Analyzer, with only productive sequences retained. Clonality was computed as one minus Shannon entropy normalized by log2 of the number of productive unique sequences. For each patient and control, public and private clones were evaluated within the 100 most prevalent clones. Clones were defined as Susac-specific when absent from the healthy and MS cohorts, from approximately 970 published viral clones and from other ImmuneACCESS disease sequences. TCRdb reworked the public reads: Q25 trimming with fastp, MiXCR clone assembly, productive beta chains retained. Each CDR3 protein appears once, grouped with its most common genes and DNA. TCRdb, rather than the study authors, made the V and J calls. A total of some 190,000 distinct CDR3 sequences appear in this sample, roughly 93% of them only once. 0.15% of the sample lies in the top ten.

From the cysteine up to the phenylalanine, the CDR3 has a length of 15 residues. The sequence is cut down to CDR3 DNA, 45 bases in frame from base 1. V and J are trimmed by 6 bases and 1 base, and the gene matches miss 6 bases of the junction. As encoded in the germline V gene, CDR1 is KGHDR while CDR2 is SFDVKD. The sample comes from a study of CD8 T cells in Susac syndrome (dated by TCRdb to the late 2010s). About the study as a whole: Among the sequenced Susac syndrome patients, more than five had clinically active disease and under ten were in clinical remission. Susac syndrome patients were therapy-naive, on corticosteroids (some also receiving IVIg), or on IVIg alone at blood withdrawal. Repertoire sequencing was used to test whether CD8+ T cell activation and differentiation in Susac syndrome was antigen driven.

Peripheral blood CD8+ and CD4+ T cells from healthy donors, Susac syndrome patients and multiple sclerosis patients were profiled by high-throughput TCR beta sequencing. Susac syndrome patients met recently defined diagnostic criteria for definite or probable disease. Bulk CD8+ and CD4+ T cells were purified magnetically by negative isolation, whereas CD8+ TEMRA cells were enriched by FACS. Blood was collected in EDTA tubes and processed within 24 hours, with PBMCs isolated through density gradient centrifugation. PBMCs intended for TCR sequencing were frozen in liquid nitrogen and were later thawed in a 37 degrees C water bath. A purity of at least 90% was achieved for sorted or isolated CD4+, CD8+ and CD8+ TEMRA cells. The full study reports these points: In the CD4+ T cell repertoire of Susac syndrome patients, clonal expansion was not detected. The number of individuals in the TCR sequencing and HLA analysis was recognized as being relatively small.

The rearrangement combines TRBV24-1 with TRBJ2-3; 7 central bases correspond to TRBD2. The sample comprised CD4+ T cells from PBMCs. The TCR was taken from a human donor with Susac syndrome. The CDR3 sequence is CATSQHAGGTDTQYF. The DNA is TGTGCCACCAGTCAACACGCGGGGGGCACAGATACGCAGTATTTT.